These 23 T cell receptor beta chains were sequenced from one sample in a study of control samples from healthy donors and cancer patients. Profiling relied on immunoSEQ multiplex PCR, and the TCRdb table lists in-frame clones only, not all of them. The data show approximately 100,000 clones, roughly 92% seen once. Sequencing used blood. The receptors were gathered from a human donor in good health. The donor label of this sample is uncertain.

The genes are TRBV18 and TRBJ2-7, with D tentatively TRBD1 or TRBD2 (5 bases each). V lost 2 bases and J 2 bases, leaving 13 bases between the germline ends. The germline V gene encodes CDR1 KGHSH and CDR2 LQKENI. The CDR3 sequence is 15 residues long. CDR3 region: CASSPTGAPTYEQYF. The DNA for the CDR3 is TGTGCCAGCTCACCAACCGGGGCGCCAACCTACGAGCAGTACTTC.

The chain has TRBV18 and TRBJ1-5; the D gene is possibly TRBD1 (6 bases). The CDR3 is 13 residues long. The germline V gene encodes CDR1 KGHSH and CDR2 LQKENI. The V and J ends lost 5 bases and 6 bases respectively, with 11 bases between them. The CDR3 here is CASSVDRSQPQHF. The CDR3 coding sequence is TGTGCCAGCTCAGTCGACAGGTCTCAGCCCCAGCATTTT.

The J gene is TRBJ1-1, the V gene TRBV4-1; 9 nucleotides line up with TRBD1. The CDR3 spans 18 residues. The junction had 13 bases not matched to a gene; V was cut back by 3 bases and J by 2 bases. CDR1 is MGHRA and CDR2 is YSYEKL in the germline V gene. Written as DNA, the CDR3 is TGCGCCAGCAGCCAGGCCGGACAGGGGCCATTCCGAAACACTGAAGCTTTCTTT. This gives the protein CASSQAGQGPFRNTEAFF.

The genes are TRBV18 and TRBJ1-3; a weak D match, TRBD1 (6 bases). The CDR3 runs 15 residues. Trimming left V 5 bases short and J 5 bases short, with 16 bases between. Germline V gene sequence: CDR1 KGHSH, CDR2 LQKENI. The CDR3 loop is CASSATDSLRNTIYF. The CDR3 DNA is TGTGCCAGCTCAGCGACGGACAGCCTTCGAAACACCATATATTTT.

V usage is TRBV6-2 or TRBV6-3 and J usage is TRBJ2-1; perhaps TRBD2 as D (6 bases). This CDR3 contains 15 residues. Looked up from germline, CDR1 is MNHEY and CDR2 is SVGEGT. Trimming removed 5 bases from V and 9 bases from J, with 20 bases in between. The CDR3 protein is CASSLPLTRGVEQFF. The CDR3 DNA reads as TGTGCCAGCAGTCTCCCGTTGACTAGGGGTGTTGAGCAGTTCTTC.

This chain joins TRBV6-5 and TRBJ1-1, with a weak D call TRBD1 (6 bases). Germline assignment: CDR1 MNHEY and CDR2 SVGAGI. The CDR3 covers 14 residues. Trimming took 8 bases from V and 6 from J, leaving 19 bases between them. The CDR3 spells CASLRGSIVAEAFF. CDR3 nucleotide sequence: TGTGCCAGCCTCAGGGGCTCTATAGTCGCTGAAGCTTTCTTT.

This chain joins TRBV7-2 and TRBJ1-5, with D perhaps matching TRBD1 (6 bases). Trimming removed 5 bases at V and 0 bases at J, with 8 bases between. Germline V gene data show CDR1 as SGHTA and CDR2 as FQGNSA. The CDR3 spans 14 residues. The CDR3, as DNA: TGTGCCAGCAGCATCAGGGGTAGCAATCAGCCCCAGCATTTT. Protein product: CASSIRGSNQPQHF.

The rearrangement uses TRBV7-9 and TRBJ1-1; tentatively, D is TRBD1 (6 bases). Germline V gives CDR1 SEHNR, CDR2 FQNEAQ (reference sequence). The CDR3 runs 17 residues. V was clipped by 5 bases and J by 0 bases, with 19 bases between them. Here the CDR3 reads CASSPLNWRTVNTEAFF. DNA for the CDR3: TGTGCCAGCAGCCCCCTAAATTGGAGGACAGTGAACACTGAAGCTTTCTTT.

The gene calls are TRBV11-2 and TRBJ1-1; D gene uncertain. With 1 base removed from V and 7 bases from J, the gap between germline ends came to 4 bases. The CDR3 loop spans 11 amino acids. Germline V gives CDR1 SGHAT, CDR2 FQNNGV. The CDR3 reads CASSLAIEAFF. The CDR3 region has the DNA TGTGCCAGCAGCTTAGCAATTGAAGCTTTCTTT.

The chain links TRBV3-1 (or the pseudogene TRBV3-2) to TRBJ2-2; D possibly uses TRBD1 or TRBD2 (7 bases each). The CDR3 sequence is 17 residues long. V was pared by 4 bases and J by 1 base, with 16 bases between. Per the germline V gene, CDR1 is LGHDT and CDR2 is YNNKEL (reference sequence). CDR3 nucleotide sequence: TGTGCCAGCAGCCCCCCAGGGGGGGGTGGGAACACCGGGGAGCTGTTTTTT. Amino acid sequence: CASSPPGGGGNTGELFF.

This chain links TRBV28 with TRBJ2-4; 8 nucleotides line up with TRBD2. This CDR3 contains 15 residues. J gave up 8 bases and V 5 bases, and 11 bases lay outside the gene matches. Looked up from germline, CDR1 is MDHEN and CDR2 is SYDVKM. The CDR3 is CASSPGGHIVDIQYF. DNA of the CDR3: TGTGCCAGCAGTCCGGGGGGGCACATAGTAGACATTCAGTACTTC.

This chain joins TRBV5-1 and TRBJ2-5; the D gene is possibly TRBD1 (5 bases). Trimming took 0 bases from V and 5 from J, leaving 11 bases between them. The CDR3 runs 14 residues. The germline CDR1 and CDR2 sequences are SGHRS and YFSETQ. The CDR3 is CASSLGWGVETQYF. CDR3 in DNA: TGCGCCAGCAGCTTGGGATGGGGCGTTGAGACCCAGTACTTC.

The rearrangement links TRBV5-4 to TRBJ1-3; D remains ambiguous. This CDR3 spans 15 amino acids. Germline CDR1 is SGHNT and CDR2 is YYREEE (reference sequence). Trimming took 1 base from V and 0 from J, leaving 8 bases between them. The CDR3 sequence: CASSLKQSSGNTIYF. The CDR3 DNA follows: TGTGCCAGCAGCTTGAAACAGAGCTCTGGAAACACCATATATTTT.

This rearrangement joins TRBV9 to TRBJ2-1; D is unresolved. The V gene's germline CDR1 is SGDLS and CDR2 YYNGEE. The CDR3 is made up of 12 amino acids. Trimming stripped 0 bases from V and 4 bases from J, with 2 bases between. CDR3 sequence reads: CASSVAYNEQFF. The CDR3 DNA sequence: TGTGCCAGCAGCGTAGCTTACAATGAGCAGTTCTTC.

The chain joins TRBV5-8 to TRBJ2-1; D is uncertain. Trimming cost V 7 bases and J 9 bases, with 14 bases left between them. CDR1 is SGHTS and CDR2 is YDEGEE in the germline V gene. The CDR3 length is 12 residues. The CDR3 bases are TGTGCCAGCCTCTACGCCACCGGTGAGCAGTTCTTC. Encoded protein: CASLYATGEQFF.

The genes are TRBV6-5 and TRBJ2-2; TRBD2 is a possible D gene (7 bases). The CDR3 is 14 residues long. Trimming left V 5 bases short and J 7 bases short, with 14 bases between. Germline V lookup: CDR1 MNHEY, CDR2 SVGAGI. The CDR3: CASSMSGGFGELFF. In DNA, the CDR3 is TGTGCCAGCAGTATGTCGGGGGGCTTCGGGGAGCTGTTTTTT.

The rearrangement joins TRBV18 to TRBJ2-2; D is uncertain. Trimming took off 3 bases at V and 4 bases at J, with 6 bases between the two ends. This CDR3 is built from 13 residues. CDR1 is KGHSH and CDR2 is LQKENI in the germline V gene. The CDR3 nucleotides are TGTGCCAGCTCACCGGTACGCACCGGGGAGCTGTTTTTT. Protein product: CASSPVRTGELFF.

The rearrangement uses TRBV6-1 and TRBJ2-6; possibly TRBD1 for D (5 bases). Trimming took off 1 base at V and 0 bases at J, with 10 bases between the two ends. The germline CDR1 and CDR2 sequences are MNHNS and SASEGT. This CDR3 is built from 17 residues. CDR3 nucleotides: TGTGCCAGCAGTGAAGGGGGCTCCTACTCTGGGGCCAACGTCCTGACTTTC. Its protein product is CASSEGGSYSGANVLTF.

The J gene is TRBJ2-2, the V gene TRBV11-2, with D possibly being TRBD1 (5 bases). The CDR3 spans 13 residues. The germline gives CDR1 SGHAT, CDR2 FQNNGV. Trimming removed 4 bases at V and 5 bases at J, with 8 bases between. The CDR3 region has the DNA TGTGCCAGCAGCTCCGCAGGGACCGGGGAGCTGTTTTTT. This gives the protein CASSSAGTGELFF.

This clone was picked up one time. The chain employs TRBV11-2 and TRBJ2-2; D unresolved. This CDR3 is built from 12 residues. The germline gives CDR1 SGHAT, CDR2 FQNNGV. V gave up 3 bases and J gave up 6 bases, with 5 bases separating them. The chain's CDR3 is CASSFPAGELFF. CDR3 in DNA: TGTGCCAGCAGCTTCCCCGCCGGGGAGCTGTTTTTT. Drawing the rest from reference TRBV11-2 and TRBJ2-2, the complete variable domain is EAGVAQSPRYKIIEKRQSVAFWCNPISGHATLYWYQQILGQGPKLLIQFQNNGVVDDSQLPKDRFSAERLKGVDSTLKIQPAKLEDSAVYLCASSFPAGELFFGEGSRLTVL.

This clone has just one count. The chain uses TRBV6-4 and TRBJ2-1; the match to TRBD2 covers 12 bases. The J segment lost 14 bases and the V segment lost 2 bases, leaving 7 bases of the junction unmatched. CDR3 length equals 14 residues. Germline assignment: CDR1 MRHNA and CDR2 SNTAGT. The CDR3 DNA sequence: TGTGCCAGCAGTGACCGGCTAGCGGGGGGGCGCAAGTTCTTC. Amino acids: CASSDRLAGGRKFF.

CDR3 sequence: CASSLGPGEDQPQHF. DNA of the CDR3: TGTGCCAGCAGCTTAGGTCCAGGGGAGGATCAGCCCCAGCATTTT. The chain is built from TRBV13 and TRBJ1-5; a possible D gene is TRBD1 (6 bases). V lost 0 bases and J 5 bases, leaving 11 bases between the germline ends. Germline assignment: CDR1 PRHDT and CDR2 FYEKMQ (reference sequence). CDR3 length: 15 residues. The variable domain in full, completed from reference TRBV13 and TRBJ1-5, reads AAGVIQSPRHLIKEKRETATLKCYPIPRHDTVYWYQQGPGQDPQFLISFYEKMQSDKGSIPDRFSAQQFSDYHSELNMSSLELGDSALYFCASSLGPGEDQPQHFGDGTRLSIL.

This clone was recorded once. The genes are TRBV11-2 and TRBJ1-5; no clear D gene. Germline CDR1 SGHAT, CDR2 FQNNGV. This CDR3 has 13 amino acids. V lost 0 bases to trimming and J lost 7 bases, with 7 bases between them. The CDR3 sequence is CASSLELGQPQHF. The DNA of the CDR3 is TGTGCCAGCAGCTTAGAGCTTGGACAGCCCCAGCATTTT.